These 9 T cell receptor beta chains share one sample of origin, sequenced in a study of early T cells in non-severe SARS-CoV-2 infection. TCRdb passed the 5' RACE reads through MiXCR, listing each CDR3 protein once. The sample comprises just over 65,000 distinct CDR3 sequences, approximately 13% of which are singletons, and roughly 8.3% rests with the top ten. Source material: whole blood. These receptor sequences come from an adult who was a healthcare worker with PCR-confirmed SARS-CoV-2 infection or an uninfected control (not recorded which).

This clonotype was counted at least ten times. V gene TRBV23-1 combines with J gene TRBJ1-5; D remains unclear. TRBV23-1 is given ORF status, its function remaining uncertain. V was shortened by 7 bases and J by 2 bases, with 12 bases between the two germline ends. The CDR3 spans 14 residues. CDR3 nucleotide sequence: TGCGCCAGCATTTCAGGTGTTGGCAATCAGCCCCAGCATTTT. It yields the protein CASISGVGNQPQHF.

V is TRBV28 and J is TRBJ1-4; D unclear. The CDR3 has 14 amino acids. Germline CDR1 MDHEN, CDR2 SYDVKM. With 10 bases removed from V and 11 bases from J, the gap between germline ends came to 23 bases. The CDR3 sequence: CATGSPGLSRKLFF. CDR3 sequence (DNA): TGTGCCACCGGCAGTCCGGGCCTTTCAAGGAAACTGTTTTTT.

This clonotype was counted at least ten times. V is TRBV5-1 and J is TRBJ2-5; the D gene is possibly TRBD1 (5 bases). This CDR3 spans 16 amino acids. Germline values: CDR1 SGHRS, CDR2 YFSETQ. The germline V and J ends were trimmed by 0 bases and 1 base, with 13 bases remaining between them. The CDR3 loop reads CASSLEGRAIQETQYF. In DNA, the CDR3 is TGCGCCAGCAGCTTGGAGGGCAGGGCGATCCAAGAGACCCAGTACTTC. The whole variable domain, filled in from reference TRBV5-1 and TRBJ2-5, reads KAGVTQTPRYLIKTRGQQVTLSCSPISGHRSVSWYQQTPGQGLQFLFEYFSETQRNKGNFPGRFSGRQFSNSRSEMNVSTLELGDSALYLCASSLEGRAIQETQYFGPGTRLLVL.

The genes are TRBV29-1 and TRBJ2-5, with no clear D. CDR1 and CDR2 (germline): SQVTM, ANQGSEA. Trimming cost V 0 bases and J 5 bases, with 7 bases left between them. The CDR3 loop spans 12 amino acids. This CDR3 reads CSVEDRKETQYF. CDR3 in DNA: TGCAGCGTTGAAGATCGTAAGGAGACCCAGTACTTC.

The V gene is TRBV3-1, the J gene TRBJ2-1, with D uncertain. The CDR3 covers 13 residues. Germline CDR1 and CDR2: LGHDT and YNNKEL (reference sequence). Trimming cost V 2 bases and J 8 bases, with 10 bases left between them. CDR3 amino acids: CASSQPGRDEQFF. The CDR3 DNA is TGTGCCAGCAGCCAACCAGGACGGGATGAGCAGTTCTTC.

This clonotype has more than one count but fewer than ten. The gene calls are TRBV6-1 and TRBJ1-1; D perhaps matches TRBD1 (5 bases). The CDR3 is 13 amino acids. CDR1 and CDR2 from the germline V gene are MNHNS and SASEGT. V dropped 2 bases and J dropped 11 bases, with 15 bases sitting between them. CDR3 sequence: CASSEKGFIMAFF. In DNA, the CDR3 is TGTGCCAGCAGTGAAAAGGGGTTTATAATGGCTTTCTTT.

The chain is built from TRBV29-1 and TRBJ2-1; D gene uncertain. The length of the CDR3 is 13 residues. The V gene's germline CDR1 is SQVTM and CDR2 ANQGSEA. V lost 1 base to trimming and J lost 5 bases, with 9 bases between them. CDR3 residues: CSVEAFWDNEQFF. CDR3 nucleotides: TGCAGCGTTGAAGCTTTTTGGGACAATGAGCAGTTCTTC.

The chain employs TRBV20-1 and TRBJ2-1; D unclear. Germline CDR1 and CDR2: DFQATT and SNEGSKA (reference sequence). Trimming removed 3 bases from V and 3 bases from J, with 6 bases in between. The CDR3 spans 12 residues. CDR3 in DNA: TGCAGTGCTAGTCTAGGCTACAATGAGCAGTTCTTC. Protein sequence: CSASLGYNEQFF.

The chain combines TRBV11-2 with TRBJ2-7; no definite D call. Germline CDR1 reads SGHAT; CDR2 reads FQNNGV. The CDR3 length is 13 residues. The V end was cut by 5 bases, the J end by 9 bases, with 17 bases between. The CDR3 loop reads CASSPRTASGQYF. CDR3 sequence (DNA): TGTGCCAGCAGCCCAAGGACGGCCTCCGGGCAGTACTTC. The variable domain in full, with the rest retrieved from reference TRBV11-2 and TRBJ2-7, is EAGVAQSPRYKIIEKRQSVAFWCNPISGHATLYWYQQILGQGPKLLIQFQNNGVVDDSQLPKDRFSAERLKGVDSTLKIQPAKLEDSAVYLCASSPRTASGQYFGPGTRLTVT.